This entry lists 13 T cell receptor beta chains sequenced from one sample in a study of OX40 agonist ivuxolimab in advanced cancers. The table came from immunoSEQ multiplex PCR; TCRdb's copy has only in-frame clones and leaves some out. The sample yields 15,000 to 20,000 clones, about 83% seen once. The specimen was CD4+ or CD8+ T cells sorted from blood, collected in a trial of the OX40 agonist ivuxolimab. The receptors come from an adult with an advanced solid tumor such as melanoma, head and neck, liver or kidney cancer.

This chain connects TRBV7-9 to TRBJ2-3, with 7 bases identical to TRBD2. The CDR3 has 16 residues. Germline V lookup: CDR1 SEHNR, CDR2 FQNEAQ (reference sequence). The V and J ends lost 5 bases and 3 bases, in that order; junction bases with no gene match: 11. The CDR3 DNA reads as TGTGCCAGCAGCCCGTCGGTCGGGAGGAATACAGATACGCAGTATTTT. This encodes CASSPSVGRNTDTQYF.

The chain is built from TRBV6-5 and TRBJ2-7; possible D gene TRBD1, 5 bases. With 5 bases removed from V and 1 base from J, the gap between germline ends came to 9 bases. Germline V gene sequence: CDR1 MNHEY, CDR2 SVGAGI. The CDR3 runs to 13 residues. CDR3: CASSINRSYEQYF. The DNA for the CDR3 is TGTGCCAGCAGTATTAACAGGTCCTACGAGCAGTACTTC.

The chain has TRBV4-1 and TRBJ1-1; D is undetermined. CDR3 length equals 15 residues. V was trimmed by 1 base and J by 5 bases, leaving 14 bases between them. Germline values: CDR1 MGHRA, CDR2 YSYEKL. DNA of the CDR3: TGCGCCAGCAGCCAAGTGCCCCTAGTGGGGACTGAAGCTTTCTTT. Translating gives CASSQVPLVGTEAFF.

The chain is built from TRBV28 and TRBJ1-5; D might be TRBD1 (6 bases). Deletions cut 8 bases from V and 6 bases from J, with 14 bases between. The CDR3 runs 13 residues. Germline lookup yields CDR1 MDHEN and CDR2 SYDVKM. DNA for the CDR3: TGTGCCAGCGGTGGGGGCGAAAGTCAGCCCCAGCATTTT. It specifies CASGGGESQPQHF.

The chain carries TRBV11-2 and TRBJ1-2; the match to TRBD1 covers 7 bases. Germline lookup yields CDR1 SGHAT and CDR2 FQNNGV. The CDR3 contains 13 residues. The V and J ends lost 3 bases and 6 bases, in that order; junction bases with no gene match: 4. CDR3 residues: CASSFLGQNGYTF. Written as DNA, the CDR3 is TGTGCCAGCAGCTTCTTGGGACAGAATGGCTACACCTTC.

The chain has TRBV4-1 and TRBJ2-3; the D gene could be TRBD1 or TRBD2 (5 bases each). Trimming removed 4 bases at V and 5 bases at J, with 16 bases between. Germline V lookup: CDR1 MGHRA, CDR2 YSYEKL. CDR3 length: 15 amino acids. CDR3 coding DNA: TGCGCCAGCAGCCCTTTCTGGGGGTCAGGAGATACGCAGTATTTT. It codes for CASSPFWGSGDTQYF.

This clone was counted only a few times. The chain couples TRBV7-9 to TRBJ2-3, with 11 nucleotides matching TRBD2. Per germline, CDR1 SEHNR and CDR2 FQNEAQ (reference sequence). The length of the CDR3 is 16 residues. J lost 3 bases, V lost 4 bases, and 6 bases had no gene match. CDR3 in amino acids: CASSSSPSGRTDTQYF. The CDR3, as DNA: TGTGCCAGCAGCTCCTCACCTAGCGGGAGGACAGATACGCAGTATTTT.

The CDR3 is CASSALAGEEDTQYF. In DNA, the CDR3 is TGTGCCAGCAGTGCGCTAGCGGGAGAGGAAGATACGCAGTATTTT. The V call is TRBV6-4, the J call TRBJ2-3; 10 bases fit TRBD2. The germline V gene has CDR1 MRHNA and CDR2 SNTAGT. The CDR3 length is 15 residues. V was pared by 4 bases and J by 5 bases, with 6 bases of the junction left unmatched.

For the CDR3, the DNA is TGTGCCAGCAGCTGGGGACCGTTAGCGGCCGGGGAGCTGTTTTTT. It encodes CASSWGPLAAGELFF. This chain uses TRBV5-4 with TRBJ2-2, with D possibly being TRBD2 (6 bases). Germline CDR1 is SGHNT and CDR2 is YYREEE (reference sequence). The V end lost 3 bases, the J end lost 6 bases, and 15 bases lay between the germline ends. This CDR3 comprises 15 residues.

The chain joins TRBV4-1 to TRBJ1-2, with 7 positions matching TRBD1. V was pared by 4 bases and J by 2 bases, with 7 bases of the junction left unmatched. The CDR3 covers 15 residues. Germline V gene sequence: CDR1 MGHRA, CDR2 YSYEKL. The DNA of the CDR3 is TGCGCCAGCAGCCTAAGGCAGGGGGGAAACTATGGCTACACCTTC. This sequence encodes CASSLRQGGNYGYTF.

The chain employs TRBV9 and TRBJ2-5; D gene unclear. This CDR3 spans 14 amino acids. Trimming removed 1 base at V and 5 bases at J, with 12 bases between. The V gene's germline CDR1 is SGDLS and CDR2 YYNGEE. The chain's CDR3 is CASSVIDDLETQYF. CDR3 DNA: TGTGCCAGCAGCGTAATTGATGATTTGGAGACCCAGTACTTC.

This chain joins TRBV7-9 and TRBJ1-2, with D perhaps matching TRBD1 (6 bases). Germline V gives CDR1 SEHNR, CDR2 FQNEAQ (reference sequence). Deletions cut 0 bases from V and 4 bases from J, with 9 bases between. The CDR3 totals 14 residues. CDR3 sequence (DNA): TGTGCCAGCAGCTTAGCCGGACAGCTCTATGGCTACACCTTC. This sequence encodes CASSLAGQLYGYTF. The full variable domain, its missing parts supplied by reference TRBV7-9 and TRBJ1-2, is DTGVSQNPRHKITKRGQNVTFRCDPISEHNRLYWYRQTLGQGPEFLTYFQNEAQLEKSRLLSDRFSAERPKGSFSTLEIQRTEQGDSAMYLCASSLAGQLYGYTFGSGTRLTVV.

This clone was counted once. Here the CDR3 DNA reads TGTGCCAGTAGTCCTAGCGGGAGACCCTACGAGCAGTACTTC. Amino acid sequence: CASSPSGRPYEQYF. The chain couples TRBV19 to TRBJ2-7; 10 positions match TRBD2. Trimming cost V 5 bases and J 2 bases; bases outside gene matches: 3. The CDR3 is 14 amino acids. Germline V gene data show CDR1 as LNHDA and CDR2 as SQIVND (reference sequence).